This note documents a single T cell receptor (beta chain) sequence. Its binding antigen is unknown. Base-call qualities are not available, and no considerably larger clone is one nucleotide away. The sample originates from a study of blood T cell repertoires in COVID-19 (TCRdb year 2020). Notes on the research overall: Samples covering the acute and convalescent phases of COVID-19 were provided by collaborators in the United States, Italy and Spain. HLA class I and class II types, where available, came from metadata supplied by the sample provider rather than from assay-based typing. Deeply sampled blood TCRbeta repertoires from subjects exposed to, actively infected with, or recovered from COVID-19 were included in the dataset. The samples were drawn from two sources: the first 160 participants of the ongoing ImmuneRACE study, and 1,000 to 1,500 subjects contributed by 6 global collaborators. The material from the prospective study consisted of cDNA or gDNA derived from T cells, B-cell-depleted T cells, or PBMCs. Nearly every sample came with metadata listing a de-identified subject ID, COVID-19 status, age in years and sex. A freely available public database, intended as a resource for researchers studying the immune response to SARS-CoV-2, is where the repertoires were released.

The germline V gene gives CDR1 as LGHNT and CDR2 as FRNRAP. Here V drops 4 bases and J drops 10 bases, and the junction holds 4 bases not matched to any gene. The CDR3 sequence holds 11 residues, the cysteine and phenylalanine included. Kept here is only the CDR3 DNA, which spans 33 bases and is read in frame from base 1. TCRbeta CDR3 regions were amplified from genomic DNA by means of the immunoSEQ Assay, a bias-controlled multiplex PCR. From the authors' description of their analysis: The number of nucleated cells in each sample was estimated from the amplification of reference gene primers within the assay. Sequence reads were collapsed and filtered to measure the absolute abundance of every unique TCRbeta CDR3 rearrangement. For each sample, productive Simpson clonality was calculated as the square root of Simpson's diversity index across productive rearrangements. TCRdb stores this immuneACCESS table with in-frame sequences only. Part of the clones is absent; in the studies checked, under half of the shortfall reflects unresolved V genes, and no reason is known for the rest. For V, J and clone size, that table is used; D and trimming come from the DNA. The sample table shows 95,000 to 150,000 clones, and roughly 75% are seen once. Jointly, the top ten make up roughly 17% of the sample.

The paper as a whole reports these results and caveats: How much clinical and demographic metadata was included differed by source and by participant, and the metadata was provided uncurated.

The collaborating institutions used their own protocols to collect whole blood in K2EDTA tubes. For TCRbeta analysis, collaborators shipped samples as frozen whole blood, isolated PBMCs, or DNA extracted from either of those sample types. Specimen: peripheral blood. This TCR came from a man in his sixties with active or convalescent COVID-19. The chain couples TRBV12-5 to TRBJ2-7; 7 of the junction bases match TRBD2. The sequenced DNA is TGTGCTAGTGGTTCGGGGGGATTTCAGTACTTC. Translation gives CASGSGGFQYF.